Following are 20 T cell receptor beta chains from one sample sequenced in a study of cytomegalovirus exposure and HLA in healthy donors. PCR employed 60 Vbeta and 13 Jbeta primers. Using immunoSEQ multiplex PCR, the repertoire was profiled, and TCRdb retains in-frame clones only, with some absent. Seen here are about 200,000 clones, over 65% observed once, and the top ten hold approximately 0.098%. Material: PBMCs. The receptors shown here come from a boy aged 2 to 9 in good health and CMV-seronegative.

The rearrangement uses TRBV27 and TRBJ2-1, with D possibly TRBD2 on 6 matching bases. The CDR3 runs to 13 residues. With 8 bases removed from V and 8 bases from J, the gap between germline ends came to 16 bases. Looked up from germline, CDR1 is MNHEY and CDR2 is SMNVEV (reference sequence). The CDR3 region is CASGNIGTYEQFF. For the CDR3, the DNA is TGTGCCAGCGGGAACATAGGGACTTATGAGCAGTTCTTC.

The gene calls are TRBV2 and TRBJ2-7, with unresolved D. Germline V gene data show CDR1 as SNHLY and CDR2 as FYNNEI. This CDR3 contains 12 residues. V was trimmed by 6 bases and J by 0 bases, leaving 6 bases between them. For the CDR3, the DNA is TGTGCCAGCAGCCCTCCCTCCTACGAGCAGTACTTC. As protein: CASSPPSYEQYF.

The chain has TRBV19 and TRBJ1-6; D not resolved. The germline CDR1 and CDR2 sequences are LNHDA and SQIVND (reference sequence). This CDR3 is 10 amino acids long. V was cut by 8 bases and J by 11 bases, with 7 bases left in between. The CDR3 sequence is CASLRAPLHF. The CDR3 DNA reads TGTGCCAGTTTACGGGCACCCCTCCACTTT.

The chain recombines TRBV6-6 with TRBJ2-7, with 7 bases aligning to TRBD1. V lost 4 bases and J lost 5; bases outside the gene matches: 8. CDR3 length equals 14 residues. Germline lookup yields CDR1 MNHNY and CDR2 SVGAGI (reference sequence). CDR3 sequence reads: CASSSGTAIDEQYF. In nucleotides, the CDR3 is TGTGCCAGCAGTTCCGGGACAGCCATCGACGAGCAGTACTTC.

The chain uses TRBV27 and TRBJ2-5, with 9 bases identical to TRBD1. The junction had 5 bases not matched to a gene; V was cut back by 5 bases and J by 4 bases. The CDR3 loop spans 14 amino acids. Germline V gene lookup returns CDR1 MNHEY and CDR2 SMNVEV (reference sequence). The CDR3 sequence is CASSPGTGRETQYF. For the CDR3, the DNA is TGTGCCAGCAGTCCCGGGACAGGGCGAGAGACCCAGTACTTC.

This clone was detected a few times. The chain employs TRBV7-2 and TRBJ2-3, with a possible D match to TRBD2 (6 bases). V lost 1 base to trimming and J lost 3 bases, with 8 bases between them. The CDR3 runs to 14 residues. Germline assignment: CDR1 SGHTA and CDR2 FQGNSA. CDR3 bases: TGTGCCAGCAGCTTAGTGGCGGGGACAGATACGCAGTATTTT. Amino acid sequence: CASSLVAGTDTQYF.

This clone was seen just once. This chain uses TRBV28 with TRBJ2-7; 9 nucleotides match TRBD1. The CDR3 covers 14 residues. J lost 4 bases, V lost 6 bases, and 7 bases had no gene match. Germline loops: CDR1 MDHEN, CDR2 SYDVKM. The CDR3 here is CASSSRDRVYEQYF. Written as DNA, the CDR3 is TGTGCCAGCAGCAGCCGGGACAGGGTATACGAGCAGTACTTC.

The V gene is TRBV2, the J gene TRBJ1-2; D unresolved. Per germline, CDR1 SNHLY and CDR2 FYNNEI. This CDR3 is built from 13 residues. Trimming shortened V by 4 bases and J by 4 bases, and 10 bases separated the two germline ends. This CDR3 is CASSVVTAYGYTF. For the CDR3, the DNA is TGTGCCAGCAGTGTCGTTACAGCCTATGGCTACACCTTC.

A single count supports this clone. The chain combines TRBV7-2 with TRBJ2-7; possible D gene TRBD1, 5 bases. CDR1 and CDR2 from the germline V gene are SGHTA and FQGNSA. There are 15 residues in the CDR3. The ends were cut back, 4 bases at V and 1 base at J, with 14 bases in the middle. This CDR3 reads CASSSASGQSYEQYF. The CDR3 region has the DNA TGTGCCAGCAGCTCGGCGAGTGGACAATCCTACGAGCAGTACTTC.

The CDR3 spells CASSVGTASGANVLTF. In DNA form, the CDR3 reads TGCGCCAGCAGCGTCGGGACAGCCTCTGGGGCCAACGTCCTGACTTTC. The rearrangement joins TRBV5-1 to TRBJ2-6; 7 bases line up with TRBD1. The CDR3 loop spans 16 amino acids. The trim removed 4 bases at V and 0 bases at J, leaving 4 bases unmatched. The germline CDR1 and CDR2 sequences are SGHRS and YFSETQ. The full variable domain, in which reference TRBV5-1 and TRBJ2-6 provide the parts outside the CDR3, is KAGVTQTPRYLIKTRGQQVTLSCSPISGHRSVSWYQQTPGQGLQFLFEYFSETQRNKGNFPGRFSGRQFSNSRSEMNVSTLELGDSALYLCASSVGTASGANVLTFGAGSRLTVL.

The chain has TRBV6-6 and TRBJ1-1, with 9 bases identical to TRBD1. CDR1 is MNHNY, CDR2 SVGAGI, per germline (reference sequence). The CDR3 has 14 residues. Losses at the gene ends were 7 bases for V and 11 bases for J; bases not matched to a gene: 14. DNA of the CDR3: TGTGCCAGCACCCTGACCGGGACAGGGTTGAGGGCTTTCTTT. Amino acid sequence: CASTLTGTGLRAFF.

V is TRBV4-3 and J is TRBJ2-7; 7 bases fit TRBD2. Germline V gives CDR1 LGHNA, CDR2 YSLEER. There are 16 residues in the CDR3. Trimming cost V 0 bases and J 3 bases; bases outside gene matches: 8. The CDR3 region is CASSQERGGDLYEQYF. DNA for the CDR3: TGCGCCAGCAGCCAAGAACGTGGGGGGGATCTCTACGAGCAGTACTTC.

V gene TRBV4-2 combines with J gene TRBJ1-2; TRBD1 agrees at 9 bases. Germline CDR1 and CDR2: LGHNA and YNFKEQ. With 4 bases clipped from V and 8 bases from J, the junction kept 5 bases outside the gene matches. The CDR3 has 13 residues. The DNA for the CDR3 is TGTGCCAGCAGCCCTGGACAGGGGCGGGGCTACACCTTC. This translates into CASSPGQGRGYTF.

This clone has a handful of counts. The chain joins TRBV4-1 to TRBJ1-2; D unclear. CDR1 and CDR2 (germline): MGHRA, YSYEKL. V was clipped by 1 base and J by 0 bases, with 9 bases between them. There are 15 residues in the CDR3. The CDR3 bases are TGCGCCAGCAGCCAAGCCCCACAAGCTAACTATGGCTACACCTTC. It encodes CASSQAPQANYGYTF.

V gene TRBV9 combines with J gene TRBJ1-1; D perhaps matches TRBD1 (5 bases). Per the germline V gene, CDR1 is SGDLS and CDR2 is YYNGEE. Trimming shortened V by 5 bases and J by 0 bases, and 11 bases separated the two germline ends. This CDR3 spans 14 amino acids. The DNA for the CDR3 is TGTGCCAGCAGTTCGGGGGGGATGAACACTGAAGCTTTCTTT. Translating it yields CASSSGGMNTEAFF.

The chain is built from TRBV9 and TRBJ2-3, with D maybe TRBD2 (5 bases). The CDR3 contains 16 residues. CDR1 and CDR2 from the germline V gene are SGDLS and YYNGEE. The V gene lost 4 bases and the J gene lost 0 bases, with 15 bases spanning the gap. The CDR3 region has the DNA TGTGCCAGCAGCCCCCGGGGTGTAGTAAGCACAGATACGCAGTATTTT. Its translation: CASSPRGVVSTDTQYF. Together with reference TRBV9 and TRBJ2-3, the CDR3 gives the full variable domain: DSGVTQTPKHLITATGQRVTLRCSPRSGDLSVYWYQQSLDQGLQFLIQYYNGEERAKGNILERFSAQQFPDLHSELNLSSLELGDSALYFCASSPRGVVSTDTQYFGPGTRLTVL.

As DNA, the CDR3 is TGTGCCAGCAGCTTGCGGGACAGCTACACCGGGGAGCTGTTTTTT. Translating gives CASSLRDSYTGELFF. The chain combines TRBV5-6 with TRBJ2-2; TRBD1 matches at 7 bases. The CDR3 sequence is 15 residues long. The germline CDR1 and CDR2 sequences are SGHDT and YYEEEE. J lost 3 bases, V lost 1 base, and 3 bases had no gene match.

This clone was observed a few times. The chain joins TRBV11-2 to TRBJ2-7, with 8 bases identical to TRBD1. Germline lookup yields CDR1 SGHAT and CDR2 FQNNGV. V shed 1 base, J shed 2 bases, and the junction held 7 bases outside the gene matches. This CDR3 comprises 16 residues. The CDR3 DNA reads as TGTGCCAGCAGCTTAGCGGGATTGGGACAGGCCTACGAGCAGTACTTC. Translation: CASSLAGLGQAYEQYF.

The chain uses TRBV7-2 and TRBJ2-7, with 7 bases identical to TRBD2. This CDR3 comprises 15 residues. V trimming: 2 bases; J trimming: 3 bases; junction bases outside the gene matches: 7. Germline values: CDR1 SGHTA, CDR2 FQGNSA. CDR3 amino acids: CASSLRLGGDYEQYF. The CDR3 DNA is TGTGCCAGCAGCTTAAGGCTGGGGGGGGACTACGAGCAGTACTTC.

This rearrangement joins TRBV13 to TRBJ1-4; tentatively, D is TRBD1 (5 bases). The germline V and J ends were trimmed by 6 bases and 4 bases, with 12 bases remaining between them. This CDR3 contains 14 residues. The V gene's germline CDR1 is PRHDT and CDR2 FYEKMQ (reference sequence). CDR3 residues: CASSPGAVNEKLFF. CDR3 coding DNA: TGTGCCAGCAGTCCTGGGGCAGTTAATGAAAAACTGTTTTTT.